Detailed here is one TCR beta chain. What it binds is unknown. PCR used 60 Vbeta primers and 13 Jbeta primers. Libraries were prepared by immunoSEQ multiplex PCR; TCRdb keeps only in-frame clonotypes and omits some of them. The sample holds 150,000 or so clones. The data derive from a study of cytomegalovirus exposure and HLA in healthy donors. Study conclusions and caveats: An analysis done earlier found most TCR beta V segments productive about 90% or about 30% of the time.

V was clipped by 1 base and J by 0 bases, with 6 bases between them. The germline gives CDR1 LGHNA, CDR2 YNFKEQ. This CDR3 region has 14 residues. The TCR was taken from a woman aged 45-60 years in good health and CMV-seronegative. The chain links TRBV4-2 to TRBJ1-2; D gene ambiguous. Sequenced sample: PBMCs. The chain's CDR3 is CASSQALANYGYTF. The CDR3 DNA sequence: TGTGCCAGCAGCCAAGCGTTAGCTAACTATGGCTACACCTTC.